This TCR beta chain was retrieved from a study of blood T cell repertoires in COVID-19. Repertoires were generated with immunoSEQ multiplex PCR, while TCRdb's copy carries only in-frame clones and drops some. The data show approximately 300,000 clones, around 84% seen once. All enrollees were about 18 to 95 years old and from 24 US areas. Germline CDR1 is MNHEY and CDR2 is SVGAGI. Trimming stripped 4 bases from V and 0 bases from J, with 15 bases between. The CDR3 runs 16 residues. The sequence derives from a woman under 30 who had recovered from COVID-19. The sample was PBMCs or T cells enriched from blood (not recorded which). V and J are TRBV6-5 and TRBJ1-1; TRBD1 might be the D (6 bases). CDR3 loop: CASSLDSRPMNTEAFF. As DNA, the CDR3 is TGTGCCAGCAGTTTGGACAGCCGACCCATGAACACTGAAGCTTTCTTT.